This T cell receptor beta chain was sequenced during a study of OX40 agonist ivuxolimab in advanced cancers. The study, taken as a whole, reports: The average count of expanded clones was higher among CD8+ T cells than among CD4+.

Clones were read by immunoSEQ multiplex PCR, and TCRdb kept only the in-frame ones, dropping some. The table includes tens of thousands of clones, 85% detected once. Trimming took 8 bases from V and 6 from J, leaving 19 bases between them. The CDR3 totals 15 residues. Germline-derived CDR1 and CDR2 are MDHEN and SYDVKM. Concerning this clone: The antigen remains unidentified.

This clonotype originated in an adult with an advanced solid tumor such as melanoma, head and neck, liver or kidney cancer. V usage is TRBV28 and J usage is TRBJ2-2, with D perhaps given as TRBD1 or TRBD2 (7 bases each). The sample here was CD4+ or CD8+ T cells sorted from blood, taken in a trial of the OX40 agonist ivuxolimab. The CDR3 coding sequence is TGTGCCAGCTCAAGGGGGGGACAGAGCGCCGGGGAGCTGTTTTTT. This gives the protein CASSRGGQSAGELFF.